This note documents a single TCR beta chain sequence. Its specificity is unknown. Unsorted PBMC samples were amplified in replicate PCRs containing around 310 ng DNA, about 30,000 T cell genomes. Assay: immunoSEQ multiplex PCR; the TCRdb copy retains only in-frame clones and omits some. The table lists approximately 440,000 clones, roughly 80% of them singletons, with around 12% in the top ten. Genomic DNA of unsorted samples came from tens of millions of PBMCs. This entry belongs to a study of shared clonotypes between healthy human individuals. General study points: The sampled material consisted only of blood, and tissue repertoires are likely to differ. The donor pool, a small one, limited the genetic and exposure-history diversity represented.

The CDR3 totals 13 residues. Trimming took 1 base from V and 4 from J, leaving 7 bases between them. CDR1 GTSNPN and CDR2 SVGIG come from the germline V gene (reference sequence). The sequencing input was PBMCs. The gene calls are TRBV30 and TRBJ2-2, with D possibly matching TRBD2 (5 bases). The clonotype comes from a woman between 35 and 50 years old in good health. Some clones in this sample may be carry-over from other donors' samples. CDR3 DNA sequence: TGTGCCTGGAGTGCGGGGATCACCGGGGAGCTGTTTTTT. It translates to CAWSAGITGELFF.